Shown below are 27 T cell receptor beta chains from a single sample sequenced in a study of cytomegalovirus exposure and HLA in healthy donors. A multiplex PCR was run with 60 Vbeta primers and 13 Jbeta primers. Repertoires were generated with immunoSEQ multiplex PCR, while TCRdb's copy carries only in-frame clones and drops some. The sample has tens of thousands of clones, 60% to 75% seen once. Material: PBMCs. Every receptor here comes from a woman between 40 and 55 years old in good health and CMV-seropositive.

The chain uses TRBV18 and TRBJ1-4, with 8 nucleotides matching TRBD1. Germline trimming cut 4 bases from V and 5 bases from J; bases unmatched to any gene: 9. CDR3 size: 16 residues. Germline lookup yields CDR1 KGHSH and CDR2 LQKENI. CDR3 nucleotide sequence: TGTGCCAGCTCACGAGACGCTACAGGGGGGAATGAAAAACTGTTTTTT. This sequence encodes CASSRDATGGNEKLFF. The variable domain in full, completed from reference TRBV18 and TRBJ1-4, reads NAGVMQNPRHLVRRRGQEARLRCSPMKGHSHVYWYRQLPEEGLKFMVYLQKENIIDESGMPKERFSAEFPKEGPSILRIQQVVRGDSAAYFCASSRDATGGNEKLFFGSGTQLSVL.

This clone is judged medium-sized. The rearrangement joins TRBV6-5 to TRBJ2-7, with 8 bases matching TRBD1. The V and J ends lost 6 bases and 4 bases, in that order; junction bases with no gene match: 2. The CDR3 runs 12 residues. Germline V gene data show CDR1 as MNHEY and CDR2 as SVGAGI. Written as DNA, the CDR3 is TGTGCCAGCAGACGGACAGGGTACGAGCAGTACTTC. This translates into CASRRTGYEQYF.

The chain has TRBV6-5 and TRBJ2-5; D gene uncertain. The V end was cut by 8 bases, the J end by 4 bases, with 14 bases between. Germline CDR1 is MNHEY and CDR2 is SVGAGI. This CDR3 region has 13 residues. CDR3 amino acids: CASQFTVLETQYF. CDR3 in DNA: TGTGCCAGCCAATTCACAGTGTTAGAGACCCAGTACTTC.

The count of this clone is one. V gene TRBV29-1 combines with J gene TRBJ2-1, with 7 positions matching TRBD2. The CDR3 has 14 residues. Germline CDR1 reads SQVTM; CDR2 reads ANQGSEA. Unmatched junction bases numbered 12, after V lost 4 bases and J lost 9 bases. DNA of the CDR3: TGCAGCGTTGCATCCGAGGGAGGGCCGGGTGAGCAGTTCTTC. It translates to CSVASEGGPGEQFF.

V is TRBV4-1 and J is TRBJ2-3; 14 bases map to TRBD2. The germline V gene encodes CDR1 MGHRA and CDR2 YSYEKL. With 3 bases clipped from V and 7 bases from J, the junction kept 15 bases outside the gene matches. The CDR3 runs 19 residues. The DNA for the CDR3 is TGCGCCAGCAGCCAGGGACTAGCGGGAGCGGGTGGGGTGGTCAATACGCAGTATTTT. Amino acids: CASSQGLAGAGGVVNTQYF.

The rearrangement uses TRBV11-2 and TRBJ1-3, with TRBD1 as a possible D gene (5 bases). This CDR3 spans 15 amino acids. Trimming took 5 bases from V and 0 from J, leaving 11 bases between them. CDR1 is SGHAT and CDR2 is FQNNGV in the germline V gene. CDR3 nucleotides: TGTGCCAGCAGCGGCAGGGCGAGCTCTGGAAACACCATATATTTT. Amino acid sequence: CASSGRASSGNTIYF.

The rearrangement joins TRBV5-1 to TRBJ2-1; 10 bases line up with TRBD2. CDR3 size: 16 residues. V shed 0 bases and J 6 bases; nucleotides not matched to a gene: 6. Germline lookup yields CDR1 SGHRS and CDR2 YFSETQ. CDR3 sequence (DNA): TGCGCCAGCAGCTTGGAGTTAGCGGGAGGAGGCAATGAGCAGTTCTTC. This codes for CASSLELAGGGNEQFF.

This clone was picked up a small number of times. The chain employs TRBV9 and TRBJ2-3; 9 bases fit TRBD2. The V segment lost 0 bases and the J segment 4 bases; nucleotides outside the gene matches: 6. The CDR3 runs to 16 residues. The germline CDR1 and CDR2 sequences are SGDLS and YYNGEE. CDR3 coding DNA: TGTGCCAGCAGCGTAGATGCGGGAGGGGGTGCAGATACGCAGTATTTT. Translating it yields CASSVDAGGGADTQYF.

The chain carries TRBV19 and TRBJ2-3; 7 bases are shared with TRBD2. The J segment lost 4 bases and the V segment lost 5 bases, leaving 9 bases of the junction unmatched. The germline CDR1 and CDR2 sequences are LNHDA and SQIVND (reference sequence). CDR3 size: 15 residues. CDR3: CASSPRVAGSDTQYF. The CDR3 nucleotides are TGTGCCAGTAGTCCTCGGGTAGCGGGCTCAGATACGCAGTATTTT.

The rearrangement links TRBV5-3 to TRBJ2-7; TRBD1 aligns across 10 bases. TRBV5-3 is marked as an open reading frame, function uncertain. CDR3 length equals 15 residues. Trimming removed 4 bases from V and 5 bases from J; junction bases left unmatched: 9. The CDR3 here is CARSARQGAQNEQYF. The DNA for the CDR3 is TGTGCCAGAAGCGCCCGACAGGGGGCGCAAAACGAGCAGTACTTC.

Notes on this clone: No conserved phenylalanine or tryptophan ends this CDR3, so it is likely a read error. The limits of the CDR3 on the DNA are not certain, so only TCRdb's listed CDR3 is given. The J gene is TRBJ1-4, the V gene TRBV19. Including both end residues, the CDR3 is 11 amino acids long. Germline V lookup: CDR1 LNHDA, CDR2 SQIVND (reference sequence). CDR3 residues: CASSIVPGPRA.

The CDR3 bases are TGTGCCAGCGGCGGCGGGAGGACGGGTACGCAGTATTTT. It yields the protein CASGGGRTGTQYF. V gene TRBV28 combines with J gene TRBJ2-3, with 8 bases that match TRBD2. CDR3 length: 13 amino acids. Germline V gives CDR1 MDHEN, CDR2 SYDVKM. Trimming at V came to 8 bases and at J to 8 bases, leaving 9 bases not matched to a gene. The variable domain in full, completed from reference TRBV28 and TRBJ2-3, reads DVKVTQSSRYLVKRTGEKVFLECVQDMDHENMFWYRQDPGLGLRLIYFSYDVKMKEKGDIPEGYSVSREKKERFSLILESASTNQTSMYLCASGGGRTGTQYFGPGTRLTVL.

J is TRBJ2-7 and V is TRBV30, with a weak D call TRBD2 (6 bases). V was shortened by 3 bases and J by 3 bases, with 12 bases between the two germline ends. Germline V gene lookup returns CDR1 GTSNPN and CDR2 SVGIG (reference sequence). The CDR3 loop spans 13 amino acids. CDR3 amino acids: CAWRRGVGYEQYF. The CDR3 DNA reads as TGTGCCTGGAGGCGCGGGGTGGGCTACGAGCAGTACTTC.

This chain connects TRBV5-4 to TRBJ2-7; tentative D call: TRBD1 (6 bases). This CDR3 has 14 residues. The ends were cut back, 2 bases at V and 2 bases at J, with 11 bases in the middle. Germline loops: CDR1 SGHNT, CDR2 YYREEE (reference sequence). The CDR3 protein is CASSLRGNPYEQYF. The CDR3 DNA reads as TGTGCCAGCAGCTTAAGGGGGAACCCCTACGAGCAGTACTTC. Full variable domain (remainder filled in from reference TRBV5-4 and TRBJ2-7): ETGVTQSPTHLIKTRGQQVTLRCSSQSGHNTVSWYQQALGQGPQFIFQYYREEENGRGNFPPRFSGLQFPNYSSELNVNALELDDSALYLCASSLRGNPYEQYFGPGTRLTVT.

The CDR3 DNA follows: TGTGCCAGCAGTTTACTACTTAACAATGAGCAGTTCTTC. Its translation is CASSLLLNNEQFF. The chain uses TRBV27 and TRBJ2-1; no definite D call. There are 13 residues in the CDR3. V lost 2 bases and J 5 bases, leaving 7 bases between the germline ends. CDR1 is MNHEY and CDR2 is SMNVEV in the germline V gene (reference sequence).

This sequence joins TRBV28 and TRBJ2-1; 7 nucleotides line up with TRBD2. V lost 4 bases to trimming and J lost 7 bases; unmatched junction nucleotides: 7. Germline values: CDR1 MDHEN, CDR2 SYDVKM. This CDR3 has 14 amino acids. The CDR3 protein is CASSSKGGSNEQFF. CDR3 DNA sequence: TGTGCCAGCAGTTCCAAGGGAGGGTCGAATGAGCAGTTCTTC. Complete variable domain (other parts from reference TRBV28 and TRBJ2-1): DVKVTQSSRYLVKRTGEKVFLECVQDMDHENMFWYRQDPGLGLRLIYFSYDVKMKEKGDIPEGYSVSREKKERFSLILESASTNQTSMYLCASSSKGGSNEQFFGPGTRLTVL.

The V and J genes are TRBV27 and TRBJ1-1; no firm D call. V dropped 5 bases and J dropped 6 bases, with 10 bases sitting between them. The CDR3 contains 12 residues. CDR1 and CDR2 (germline): MNHEY, SMNVEV (reference sequence). DNA for the CDR3: TGTGCCAGCAGTCTTGGTGGAGCTGAAGCTTTCTTT. Translation gives CASSLGGAEAFF.

The chain employs TRBV5-1 and TRBJ1-6; the D is unclear. The V end was cut by 0 bases, the J end by 9 bases, with 13 bases between. Germline V gives CDR1 SGHRS, CDR2 YFSETQ. This CDR3 is built from 15 residues. The CDR3 bases are TGCGCCAGCAGCTTGGAGCCGCCGGCAGGTTCACCCCTCCACTTT. Translation gives CASSLEPPAGSPLHF.

The chain employs TRBV10-2 and TRBJ1-2, with TRBD1 identical over 8 bases. Germline loops: CDR1 WSHSY, CDR2 SAAADI. With 7 bases clipped from V and 6 bases from J, the junction kept 7 bases outside the gene matches. The CDR3 covers 13 residues. The CDR3 region has the DNA TGCGCCAGCACCCTTTCAGGGGGCCATGGCTACACCTTC. As protein: CASTLSGGHGYTF.

The chain's CDR3 is CASKGRRESSYNEQFF. DNA for the CDR3: TGTGCCTCGAAGGGGCGGCGGGAGAGCTCCTACAATGAGCAGTTCTTC. The chain recombines TRBV6-6 with TRBJ2-1, with 7 bases aligning to TRBD2. Germline loops: CDR1 MNHNY, CDR2 SVGAGI (reference sequence). The CDR3 contains 16 residues. V dropped 11 bases and J dropped 0; count of bases not matched to a gene: 13.

The genes are TRBV7-8 and TRBJ1-1; 7 nucleotides line up with TRBD1. V gave up 2 bases and J gave up 4 bases; unmatched junction bases: 7. CDR1 and CDR2 (germline): SGHVS, FQNEAQ. The CDR3 sequence is 15 residues long. The CDR3 loop is CASSLYQGDVTEAFF. CDR3 coding DNA: TGTGCCAGCAGCTTATATCAGGGGGACGTCACTGAAGCTTTCTTT.

V and J are TRBV4-3 and TRBJ2-5; 8 bases align to TRBD2. Trimming took 5 bases from V and 5 from J; bases not matched to a gene: 10. The CDR3 spans 15 residues. Germline V gives CDR1 LGHNA, CDR2 YSLEER. CDR3 sequence reads: CASSSQVGGRETQYF. The CDR3 bases are TGCGCCAGCAGCTCTCAAGTGGGCGGGAGGGAGACCCAGTACTTC.

The V and J genes are TRBV6-1 and TRBJ2-3, with D perhaps TRBD2 (6 bases). The CDR3 covers 16 residues. The V gene lost 4 bases and the J gene lost 2 bases, with 16 bases spanning the gap. CDR1 is MNHNS and CDR2 is SASEGT in the germline V gene. CDR3 residues: CASSGPSAGLTDTQYF. The DNA for the CDR3 is TGTGCCAGCAGTGGACCCTCGGCGGGGCTCACAGATACGCAGTATTTT.

The chain couples TRBV7-9 to TRBJ1-5; 8 nucleotides align to TRBD1. With 5 bases clipped from V and 1 base from J, the junction kept 4 bases outside the gene matches. The CDR3 loop spans 15 amino acids. Germline assignment: CDR1 SEHNR and CDR2 FQNEAQ (reference sequence). DNA for the CDR3: TGTGCCAGCAGCGCACAGGGGGGCAGCAATCAGCCCCAGCATTTT. Its translation: CASSAQGGSNQPQHF.

This chain connects TRBV5-5 to TRBJ1-2; the D is unclear. The germline V and J ends were trimmed by 3 bases and 4 bases, with 16 bases remaining between them. The germline V gene encodes CDR1 SGHKS and CDR2 YYEKEE (reference sequence). The CDR3 sequence is 15 residues long. CDR3 DNA sequence: TGTGCCAGCAGCTCACAGCCCGGTCCCGGCTATGGCTACACCTTC. This translates into CASSSQPGPGYGYTF. Complete variable domain (other parts from reference TRBV5-5 and TRBJ1-2): DAGVTQSPTHLIKTRGQQVTLRCSPISGHKSVSWYQQVLGQGPQFIFQYYEKEERGRGNFPDRFSARQFPNYSSELNVNALLLGDSALYLCASSSQPGPGYGYTFGSGTRLTVV.

The table lists this clone with a few counts. J is TRBJ1-4 and V is TRBV9; D remains unclear. The CDR3 extends over 15 amino acids. Germline V gene sequence: CDR1 SGDLS, CDR2 YYNGEE. Trimming stripped 0 bases from V and 1 base from J, with 7 bases between. Here the CDR3 reads CASSVAGGTNEKLFF. DNA for the CDR3: TGTGCCAGCAGCGTAGCTGGCGGAACTAATGAAAAACTGTTTTTT.

This clone was counted a single time. The chain uses TRBV6-1 and TRBJ1-5, with D possibly being TRBD1 (5 bases). CDR1 and CDR2 from the germline V gene are MNHNS and SASEGT. Deletions cut 3 bases from V and 5 bases from J, with 20 bases between. The CDR3 loop spans 17 amino acids. In nucleotides, the CDR3 is TGTGCCAGCAGTGATCGAATACAGGATAATCGGGATCAGCCCCAGCATTTT. Its translation: CASSDRIQDNRDQPQHF.